Each of the 11 T cell receptor beta chains below was sequenced from the same sample in a study of T-cell reconstitution after alpha-beta-depleted transplantation in children. Researchers prepared the TCRbeta library using unique molecular identifiers, the study reports. TCRdb recomputed calls from the PCR reads with MiXCR, one row per CDR3 protein. The sample yields about 600,000 distinct CDR3 sequences, 10% to 15% seen once. Sequenced here: PBMCs, mostly from graft donor cells, sampled 360 days after TCRalphabeta/CD19-depleted stem cell transplant. The receptors come from a male patient between 10 and 17 years old who had a stem cell transplant for acute myeloid leukemia, so the T cells may come from the graft donor.

This clonotype was seen a handful of times. The chain employs TRBV28 and TRBJ2-7; D remains unclear. The V and J ends lost 5 bases and 7 bases respectively, with 6 bases between them. The CDR3 runs to 10 residues. Per germline, CDR1 MDHEN and CDR2 SYDVKM. The CDR3 loop is CASSRWEQYF. The CDR3 DNA reads TGTGCCAGCAGTAGGTGGGAGCAGTACTTC.

This clonotype was picked up a small number of times. The chain couples TRBV12-3 or TRBV12-4 to TRBJ1-4; D unclear. CDR3 length: 16 residues. V was clipped by 5 bases and J by 0 bases, with 13 bases between them. This CDR3 is CASSPPRQATNEKLFF. The CDR3 DNA is TGTGCCAGCAGTCCACCCCGGCAAGCAACTAATGAAAAACTGTTTTTT.

The V gene is TRBV5-1, the J gene TRBJ1-5; D is undetermined. The germline V and J ends were trimmed by 0 bases and 0 bases, with 13 bases remaining between them. The germline V gene encodes CDR1 SGHRS and CDR2 YFSETQ. This CDR3 is 17 amino acids long. CDR3 sequence (DNA): TGCGCCAGCAGCTTGGACCCGTGGGCAGCTAGCAATCAGCCCCAGCATTTT. Its protein is CASSLDPWAASNQPQHF.

The chain uses TRBV27 and TRBJ2-3, with a possible D match to TRBD2 (6 bases). This CDR3 comprises 17 residues. Germline lookup yields CDR1 MNHEY and CDR2 SMNVEV (reference sequence). The V end lost 2 bases, the J end lost 2 bases, and 17 bases lay between the germline ends. CDR3 nucleotide sequence: TGTGCCAGCAGTTTAAGGGACTTGGCGGGCCACACAGATACGCAGTATTTT. Amino acids: CASSLRDLAGHTDTQYF.

This chain links TRBV14 with TRBJ2-3; possibly TRBD1 for D (5 bases). V was trimmed by 3 bases and J by 6 bases, leaving 16 bases between them. This CDR3 spans 15 amino acids. The germline V gene has CDR1 SGHDN and CDR2 FVKESK. Here the CDR3 reads CASSQLRGRRDTQYF. In DNA, the CDR3 is TGTGCCAGCAGCCAGTTAAGGGGTCGCAGGGATACGCAGTATTTT.

This clonotype showed up just a few times. This chain joins TRBV27 and TRBJ2-1; 12 nucleotides align to TRBD1. J gave up 0 bases and V 7 bases, and 13 bases lay outside the gene matches. The germline V gene has CDR1 MNHEY and CDR2 SMNVEV (reference sequence). The CDR3 is 19 residues long. The CDR3 here is CASNWGTGQGASSYNEQFF. In nucleotides, the CDR3 is TGTGCCAGCAACTGGGGAACGGGACAGGGGGCGAGCTCCTACAATGAGCAGTTCTTC.

The chain uses TRBV29-1 and TRBJ2-7; TRBD2 matches 10 bases. In germline, CDR1 is SQVTM, CDR2 ANQGSEA. The CDR3 loop spans 14 amino acids. With V trimmed by 7 bases and J by 2 bases, 8 bases remained unmatched. CDR3 in amino acids: CSAAGTSETYEQYF. As DNA, the CDR3 is TGCAGCGCCGCCGGGACTAGCGAAACCTACGAGCAGTACTTC.

In this sample, this clonotype turned up many times. V usage is TRBV7-9 and J usage is TRBJ2-5, with 7 bases identical to TRBD1. J gave up 0 bases and V 6 bases, and 4 bases lay outside the gene matches. The CDR3 loop spans 14 amino acids. The germline gives CDR1 SEHNR, CDR2 FQNEAQ (reference sequence). The CDR3 reads CASRRDSHQETQYF. In nucleotides, the CDR3 is TGTGCCAGCAGACGGGACAGTCACCAAGAGACCCAGTACTTC. Looking up the rest from reference TRBV7-9 and TRBJ2-5 gives the full variable domain: DTGVSQNPRHKITKRGQNVTFRCDPISEHNRLYWYRQTLGQGPEFLTYFQNEAQLEKSRLLSDRFSAERPKGSFSTLEIQRTEQGDSAMYLCASRRDSHQETQYFGPGTRLLVL.

The sample holds a few counts of this clonotype. The V call is TRBV14, the J call TRBJ2-1; possible D gene TRBD1, 6 bases. The V gene's germline CDR1 is SGHDN and CDR2 FVKESK. Trimming stripped 1 base from V and 0 bases from J, with 16 bases between. CDR3 length equals 18 residues. CDR3 protein: CASSQAVPRGNSYNEQFF. The CDR3 nucleotides read TGTGCCAGCAGCCAAGCTGTCCCCAGGGGAAACTCCTACAATGAGCAGTTCTTC.

The rearrangement links TRBV11-2 to TRBJ2-5; 11 bases align to TRBD2. This CDR3 spans 16 amino acids. The trim removed 1 base at V and 5 bases at J, leaving 6 bases unmatched. The germline CDR1 and CDR2 sequences are SGHAT and FQNNGV. CDR3 DNA sequence: TGTGCCAGCAGCTTAGGACTAGCGGGAATATGGGAGACCCAGTACTTC. Encoded protein: CASSLGLAGIWETQYF.

The J gene is TRBJ2-3, the V gene TRBV5-1; the match to TRBD2 covers 13 bases. After removal of 3 bases from V and 1 base from J, the junction contained 8 bases not matched to a gene. The CDR3 has 18 amino acids. The germline V gene encodes CDR1 SGHRS and CDR2 YFSETQ. CDR3 sequence reads: CASSSGLAGVPGTDTQYF. Here the CDR3 DNA reads TGCGCCAGCAGCTCCGGACTAGCGGGAGTACCTGGCACAGATACGCAGTATTTT.